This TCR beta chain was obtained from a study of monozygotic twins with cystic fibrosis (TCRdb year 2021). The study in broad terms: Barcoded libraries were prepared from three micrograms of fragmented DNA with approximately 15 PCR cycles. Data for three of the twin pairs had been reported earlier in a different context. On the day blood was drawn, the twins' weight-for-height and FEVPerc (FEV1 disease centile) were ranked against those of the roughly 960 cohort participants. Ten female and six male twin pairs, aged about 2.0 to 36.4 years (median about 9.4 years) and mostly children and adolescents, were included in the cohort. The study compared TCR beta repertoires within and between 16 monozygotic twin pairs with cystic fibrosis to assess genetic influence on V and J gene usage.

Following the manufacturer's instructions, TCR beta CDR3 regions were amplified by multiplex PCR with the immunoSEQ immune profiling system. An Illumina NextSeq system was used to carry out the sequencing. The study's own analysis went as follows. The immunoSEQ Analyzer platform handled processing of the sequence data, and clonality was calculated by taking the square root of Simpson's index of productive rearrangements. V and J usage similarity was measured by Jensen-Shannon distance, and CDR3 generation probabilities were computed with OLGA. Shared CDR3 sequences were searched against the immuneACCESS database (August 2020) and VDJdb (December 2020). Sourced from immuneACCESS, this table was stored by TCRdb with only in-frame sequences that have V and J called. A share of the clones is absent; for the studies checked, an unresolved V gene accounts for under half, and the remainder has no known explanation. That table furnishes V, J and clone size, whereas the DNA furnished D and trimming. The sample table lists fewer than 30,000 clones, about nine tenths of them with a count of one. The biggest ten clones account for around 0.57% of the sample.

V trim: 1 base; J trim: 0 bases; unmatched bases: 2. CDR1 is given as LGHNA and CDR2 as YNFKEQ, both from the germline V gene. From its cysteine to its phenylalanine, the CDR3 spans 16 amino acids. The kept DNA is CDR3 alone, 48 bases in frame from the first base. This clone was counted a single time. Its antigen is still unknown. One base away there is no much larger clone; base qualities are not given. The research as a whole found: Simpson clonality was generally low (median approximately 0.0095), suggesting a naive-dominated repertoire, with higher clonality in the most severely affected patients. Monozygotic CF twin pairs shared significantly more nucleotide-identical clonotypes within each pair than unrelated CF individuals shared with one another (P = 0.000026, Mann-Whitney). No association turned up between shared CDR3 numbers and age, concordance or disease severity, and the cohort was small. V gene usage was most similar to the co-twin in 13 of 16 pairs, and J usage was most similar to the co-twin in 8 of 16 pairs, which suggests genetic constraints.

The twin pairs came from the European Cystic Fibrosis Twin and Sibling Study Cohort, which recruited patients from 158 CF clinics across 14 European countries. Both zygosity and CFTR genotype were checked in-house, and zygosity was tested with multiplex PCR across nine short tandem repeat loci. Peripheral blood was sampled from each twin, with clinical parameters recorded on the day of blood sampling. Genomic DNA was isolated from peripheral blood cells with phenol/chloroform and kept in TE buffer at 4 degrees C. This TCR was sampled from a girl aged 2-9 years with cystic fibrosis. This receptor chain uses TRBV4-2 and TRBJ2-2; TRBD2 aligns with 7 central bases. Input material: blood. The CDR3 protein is CASSQVSGANTGELFF. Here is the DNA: TGTGCCAGCAGCCAAGTCAGCGGGGCGAACACCGGGGAGCTGTTTTTT.